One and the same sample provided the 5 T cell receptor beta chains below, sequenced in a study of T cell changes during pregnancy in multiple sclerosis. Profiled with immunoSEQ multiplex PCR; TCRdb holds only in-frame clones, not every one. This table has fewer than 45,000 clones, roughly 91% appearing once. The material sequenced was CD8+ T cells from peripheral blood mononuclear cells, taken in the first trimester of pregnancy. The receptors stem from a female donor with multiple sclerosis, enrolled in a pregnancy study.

The CDR3 region is CASSSRTVSKEYEQYF. CDR3 sequence (DNA): TGTGCCAGCAGCTCCCGGACAGTTAGCAAGGAATACGAGCAGTACTTC. The genes are TRBV5-8 and TRBJ2-7; TRBD1 is a possible D gene (6 bases). The CDR3 has 16 residues. The germline gives CDR1 SGHTS, CDR2 YDEGEE. Trimming took off 3 bases at V and 4 bases at J, with 20 bases between the two ends.

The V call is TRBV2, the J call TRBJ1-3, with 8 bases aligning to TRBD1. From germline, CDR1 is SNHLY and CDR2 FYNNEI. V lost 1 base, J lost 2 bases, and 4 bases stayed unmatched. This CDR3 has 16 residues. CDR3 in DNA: TGTGCCAGCAGTGAAGGTCAGGGGGCGGCTGGAAACACCATATATTTT. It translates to CASSEGQGAAGNTIYF. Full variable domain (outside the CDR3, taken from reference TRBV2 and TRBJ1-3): EPEVTQTPSHQVTQMGQEVILRCVPISNHLYFYWYRQILGQKVEFLVSFYNNEISEKSEIFDDQFSVERPDGSNFTLKIRSTKLEDSAMYFCASSEGQGAAGNTIYFGEGSWLTVV.

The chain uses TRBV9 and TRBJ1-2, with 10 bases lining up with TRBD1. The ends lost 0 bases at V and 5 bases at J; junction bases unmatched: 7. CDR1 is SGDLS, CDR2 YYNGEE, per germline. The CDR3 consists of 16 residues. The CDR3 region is CASSVAQTGQGYGYTF. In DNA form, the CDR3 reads TGTGCCAGCAGCGTAGCCCAGACGGGACAGGGGTATGGCTACACCTTC.

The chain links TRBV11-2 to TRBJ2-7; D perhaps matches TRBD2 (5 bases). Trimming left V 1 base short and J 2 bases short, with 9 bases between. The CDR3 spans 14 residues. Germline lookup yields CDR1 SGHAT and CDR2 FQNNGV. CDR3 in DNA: TGTGCCAGCAGCTTAGGAGGGCCCACCTACGAGCAGTACTTC. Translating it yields CASSLGGPTYEQYF.

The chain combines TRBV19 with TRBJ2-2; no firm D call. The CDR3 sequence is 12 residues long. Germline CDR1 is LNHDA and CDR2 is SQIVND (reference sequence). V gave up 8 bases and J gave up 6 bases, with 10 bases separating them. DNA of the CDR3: TGTGCCAGTTCGATCGCGGCCGGGGAGCTGTTTTTT. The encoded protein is CASSIAAGELFF.